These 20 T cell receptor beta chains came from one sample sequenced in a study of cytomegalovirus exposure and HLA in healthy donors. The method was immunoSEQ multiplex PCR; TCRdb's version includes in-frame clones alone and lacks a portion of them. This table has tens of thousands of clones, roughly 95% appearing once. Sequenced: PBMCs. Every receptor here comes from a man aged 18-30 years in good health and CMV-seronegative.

CDR3 in amino acids: CASRGAGGIETQYF. As DNA, the CDR3 is TGTGCCAGCCGGGGGGCAGGCGGGATAGAGACCCAGTACTTC. The V and J genes are TRBV7-8 and TRBJ2-5, with D possibly TRBD2 on 7 matching bases. The germline gives CDR1 SGHVS, CDR2 FQNEAQ. Deletions cut 8 bases from V and 4 bases from J, with 17 bases between. The CDR3 length is 14 residues.

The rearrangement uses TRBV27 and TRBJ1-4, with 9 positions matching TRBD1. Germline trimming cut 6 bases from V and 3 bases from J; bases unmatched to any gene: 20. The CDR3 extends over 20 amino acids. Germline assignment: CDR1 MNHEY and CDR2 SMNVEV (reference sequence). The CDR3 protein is CASSFLHTGQGAASNEKLFF. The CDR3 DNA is TGTGCCAGCAGCTTTTTACATACGGGACAGGGAGCCGCATCTAATGAAAAACTGTTTTTT. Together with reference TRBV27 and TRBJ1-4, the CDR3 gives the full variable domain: EAQVTQNPRYLITVTGKKLTVTCSQNMNHEYMSWYRQDPGLGLRQIYYSMNVEVTDKGDVPEGYKVSRKEKRNFPLILESPSPNQTSLYFCASSFLHTGQGAASNEKLFFGSGTQLSVL.

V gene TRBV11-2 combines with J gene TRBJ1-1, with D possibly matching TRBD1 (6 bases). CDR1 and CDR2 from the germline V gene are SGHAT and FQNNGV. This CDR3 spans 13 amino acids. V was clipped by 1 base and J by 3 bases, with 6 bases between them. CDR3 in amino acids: CASSLGGHTEAFF. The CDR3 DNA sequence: TGTGCCAGCAGCTTAGGGGGGCACACTGAAGCTTTCTTT.

CDR3 DNA sequence: TGTGCCAGCAGTATCACCGGACTGTATAGCAATCAGCCCCAGCATTTT. Its translation is CASSITGLYSNQPQHF. The chain combines TRBV28 with TRBJ1-5; D is uncertain. V dropped 5 bases and J dropped 0 bases, with 14 bases sitting between them. The CDR3 has 16 amino acids. Germline V gene sequence: CDR1 MDHEN, CDR2 SYDVKM.

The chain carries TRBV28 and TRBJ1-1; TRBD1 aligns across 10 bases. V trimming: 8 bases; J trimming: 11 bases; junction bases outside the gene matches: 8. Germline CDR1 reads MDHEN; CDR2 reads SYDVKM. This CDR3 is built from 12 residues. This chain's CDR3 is CASRVPGQGAFF. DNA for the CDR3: TGTGCCAGCCGCGTACCGGGACAGGGGGCTTTCTTT.

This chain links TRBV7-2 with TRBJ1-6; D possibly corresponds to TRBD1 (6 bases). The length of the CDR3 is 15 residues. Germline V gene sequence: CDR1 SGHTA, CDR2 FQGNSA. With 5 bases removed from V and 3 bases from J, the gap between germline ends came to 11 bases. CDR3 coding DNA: TGTGCCAGCAGCCGAAAACAGGGCTATAATTCACCCCTCCACTTT. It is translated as CASSRKQGYNSPLHF. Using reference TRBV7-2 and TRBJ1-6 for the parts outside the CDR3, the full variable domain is GAGVSQSPSNKVTEKGKDVELRCDPISGHTALYWYRQSLGQGLEFLIYFQGNSAPDKSGLPSDRFSAERTGGSVSTLTIQRTQQEDSAVYLCASSRKQGYNSPLHFGNGTRLTVT.

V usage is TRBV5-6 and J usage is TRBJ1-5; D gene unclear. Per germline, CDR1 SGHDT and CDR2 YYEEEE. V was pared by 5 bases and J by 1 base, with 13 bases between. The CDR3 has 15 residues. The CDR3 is CASSLRRVSNQPQHF. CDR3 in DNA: TGTGCCAGCAGTCTACGGCGGGTCAGCAATCAGCCCCAGCATTTT.

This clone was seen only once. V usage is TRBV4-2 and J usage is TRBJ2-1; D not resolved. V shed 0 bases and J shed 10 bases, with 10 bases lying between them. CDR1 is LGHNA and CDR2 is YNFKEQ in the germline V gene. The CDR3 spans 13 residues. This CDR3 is CASSQEVESEQFF. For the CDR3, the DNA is TGTGCCAGCAGCCAAGAGGTGGAGAGCGAGCAGTTCTTC.

Here the CDR3 reads CASSSGLARAQYF. The CDR3 coding sequence is TGTGCCAGCAGCTCCGGACTAGCTAGGGCACAGTATTTT. The chain joins TRBV9 to TRBJ2-3, with TRBD2 matching 8 bases. Germline CDR1 is SGDLS and CDR2 is YYNGEE. With 4 bases clipped from V and 12 bases from J, the junction kept 10 bases outside the gene matches. The length of the CDR3 is 13 residues.

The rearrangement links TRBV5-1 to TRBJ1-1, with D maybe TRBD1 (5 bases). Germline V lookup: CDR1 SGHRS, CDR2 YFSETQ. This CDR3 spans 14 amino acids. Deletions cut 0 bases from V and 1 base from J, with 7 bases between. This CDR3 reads CASSLETENTEAFF. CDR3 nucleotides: TGCGCCAGCAGCTTGGAGACAGAGAACACTGAAGCTTTCTTT.

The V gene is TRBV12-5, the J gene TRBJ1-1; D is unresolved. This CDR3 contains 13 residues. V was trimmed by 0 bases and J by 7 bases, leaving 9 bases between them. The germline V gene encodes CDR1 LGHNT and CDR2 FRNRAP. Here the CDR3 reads CASGLVLASEAFF. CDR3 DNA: TGTGCTAGTGGTTTGGTTTTAGCCAGTGAAGCTTTCTTT.

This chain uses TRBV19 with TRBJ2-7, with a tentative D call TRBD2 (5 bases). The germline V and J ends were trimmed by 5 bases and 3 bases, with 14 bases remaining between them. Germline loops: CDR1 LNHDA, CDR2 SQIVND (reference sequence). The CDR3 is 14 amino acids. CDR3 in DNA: TGTGCCAGTAGTCTATCCGGGAAAGGCTACGAGCAGTACTTC. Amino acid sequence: CASSLSGKGYEQYF. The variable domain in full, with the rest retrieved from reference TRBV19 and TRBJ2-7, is DGGITQSPKYLFRKEGQNVTLSCEQNLNHDAMYWYRQDPGQGLRLIYYSQIVNDFQKGDIAEGYSVSREKKESFPLTVTSAQKNPTAFYLCASSLSGKGYEQYFGPGTRLTVT.

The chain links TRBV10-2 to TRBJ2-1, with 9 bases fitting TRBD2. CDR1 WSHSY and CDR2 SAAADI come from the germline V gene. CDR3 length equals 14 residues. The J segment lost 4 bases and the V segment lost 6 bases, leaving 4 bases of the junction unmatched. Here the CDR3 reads CASRSSGSYNEQFF. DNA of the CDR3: TGCGCCAGCAGGAGTAGCGGGAGTTACAATGAGCAGTTCTTC.

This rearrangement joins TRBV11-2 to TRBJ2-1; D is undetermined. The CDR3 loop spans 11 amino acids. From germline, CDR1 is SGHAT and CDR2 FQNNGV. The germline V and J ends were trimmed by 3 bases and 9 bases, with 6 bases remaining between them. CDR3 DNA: TGTGCCAGCAGCTTTTCCAGTGAGCAGTTCTTC. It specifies CASSFSSEQFF.

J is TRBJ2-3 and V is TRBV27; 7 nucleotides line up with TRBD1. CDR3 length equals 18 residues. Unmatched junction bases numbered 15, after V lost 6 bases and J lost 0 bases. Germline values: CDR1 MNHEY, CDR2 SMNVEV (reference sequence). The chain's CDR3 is CASRKFTGVSESTDTQYF. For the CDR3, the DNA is TGTGCCAGCAGGAAATTTACAGGGGTCTCGGAGAGCACAGATACGCAGTATTTT.

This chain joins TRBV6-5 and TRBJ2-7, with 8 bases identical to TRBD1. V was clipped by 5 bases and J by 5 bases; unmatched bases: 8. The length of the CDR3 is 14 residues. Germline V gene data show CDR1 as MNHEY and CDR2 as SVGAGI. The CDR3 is CASSPRQGINEQYF. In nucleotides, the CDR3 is TGTGCCAGCAGTCCACGACAGGGGATCAACGAGCAGTACTTC.

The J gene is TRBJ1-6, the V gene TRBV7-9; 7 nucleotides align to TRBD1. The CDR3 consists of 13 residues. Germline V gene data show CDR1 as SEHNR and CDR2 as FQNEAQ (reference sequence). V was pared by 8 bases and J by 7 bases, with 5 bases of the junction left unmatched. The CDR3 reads CASSGQINSPLHF. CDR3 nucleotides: TGTGCCAGCTCGGGACAGATAAATTCACCCCTCCACTTT.

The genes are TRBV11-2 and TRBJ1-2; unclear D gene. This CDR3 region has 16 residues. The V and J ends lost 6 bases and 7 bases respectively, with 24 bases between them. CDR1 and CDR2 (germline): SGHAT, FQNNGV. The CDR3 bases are TGTGCCAGCAGGGCGTGGGATGAGGGCAGCGGGCTTGGCTACACCTTC. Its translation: CASRAWDEGSGLGYTF.

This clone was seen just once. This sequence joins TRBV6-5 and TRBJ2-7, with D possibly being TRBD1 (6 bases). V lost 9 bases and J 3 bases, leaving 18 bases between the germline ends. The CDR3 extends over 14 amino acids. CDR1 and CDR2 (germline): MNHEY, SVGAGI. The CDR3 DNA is TGTGCCAGAAGTGGGACACCAAGAATCTACGAGCAGTACTTC. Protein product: CARSGTPRIYEQYF.

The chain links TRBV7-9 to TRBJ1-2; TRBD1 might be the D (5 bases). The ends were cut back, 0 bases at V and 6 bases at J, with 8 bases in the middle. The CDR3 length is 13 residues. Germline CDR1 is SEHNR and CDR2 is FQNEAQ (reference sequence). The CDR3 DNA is TGTGCCAGCAGCTTAGCAGGGGAGGATGGCTACACCTTC. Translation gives CASSLAGEDGYTF.